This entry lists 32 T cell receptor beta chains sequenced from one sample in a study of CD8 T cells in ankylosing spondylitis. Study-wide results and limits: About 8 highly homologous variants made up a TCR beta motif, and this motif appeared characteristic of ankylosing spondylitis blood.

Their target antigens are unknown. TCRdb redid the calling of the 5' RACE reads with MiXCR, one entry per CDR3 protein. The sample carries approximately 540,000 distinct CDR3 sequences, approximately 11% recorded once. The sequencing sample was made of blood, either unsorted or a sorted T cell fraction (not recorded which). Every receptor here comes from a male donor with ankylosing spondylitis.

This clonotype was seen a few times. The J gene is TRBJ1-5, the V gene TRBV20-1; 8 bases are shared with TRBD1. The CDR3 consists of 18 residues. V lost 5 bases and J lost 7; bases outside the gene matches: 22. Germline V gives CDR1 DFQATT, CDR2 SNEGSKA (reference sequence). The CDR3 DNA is TGCAGTGCTTACCACACGCCCTCAGGGCAGGGGGCGAGACAGCCCCAGCATTTT. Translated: CSAYHTPSGQGARQPQHF.

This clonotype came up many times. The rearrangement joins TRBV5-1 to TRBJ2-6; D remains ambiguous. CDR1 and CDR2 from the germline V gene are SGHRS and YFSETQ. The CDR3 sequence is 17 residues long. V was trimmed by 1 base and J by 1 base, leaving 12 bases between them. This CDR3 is CASSLPRYISGANVLTF. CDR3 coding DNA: TGCGCCAGCAGCTTGCCCCGGTATATTTCTGGGGCCAACGTCCTGACTTTC.

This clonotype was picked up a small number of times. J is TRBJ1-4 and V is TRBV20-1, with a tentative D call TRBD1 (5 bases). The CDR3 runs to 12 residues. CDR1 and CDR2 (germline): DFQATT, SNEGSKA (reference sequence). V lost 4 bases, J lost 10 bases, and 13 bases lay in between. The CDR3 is CSATGPGGKLFF. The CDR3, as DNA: TGCAGTGCTACCGGGCCTGGGGGAAAACTGTTTTTT.

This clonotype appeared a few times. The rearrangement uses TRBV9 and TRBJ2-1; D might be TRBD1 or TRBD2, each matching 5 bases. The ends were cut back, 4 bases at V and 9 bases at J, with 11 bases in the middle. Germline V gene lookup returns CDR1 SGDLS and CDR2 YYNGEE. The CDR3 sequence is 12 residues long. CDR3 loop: CASSNERGEQFF. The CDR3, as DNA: TGTGCCAGCAGCAATGAGAGGGGTGAGCAGTTCTTC.

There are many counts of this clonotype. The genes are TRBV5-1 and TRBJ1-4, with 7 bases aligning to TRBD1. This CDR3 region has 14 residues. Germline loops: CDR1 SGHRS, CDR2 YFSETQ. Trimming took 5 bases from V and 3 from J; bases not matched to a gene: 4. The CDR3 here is CASRSQGANEKLFF. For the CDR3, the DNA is TGCGCCAGCAGATCCCAGGGGGCTAATGAAAAACTGTTTTTT.

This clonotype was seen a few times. The CDR3 here is CASSFRTTTEAFF. CDR3 nucleotides: TGTGCCAGCAGCTTCCGGACGACCACTGAAGCTTTCTTT. The rearrangement joins TRBV7-9 to TRBJ1-1; no reliable D call. Germline V gene sequence: CDR1 SEHNR, CDR2 FQNEAQ (reference sequence). This CDR3 region has 13 residues. The ends were cut back, 3 bases at V and 4 bases at J, with 9 bases in the middle.

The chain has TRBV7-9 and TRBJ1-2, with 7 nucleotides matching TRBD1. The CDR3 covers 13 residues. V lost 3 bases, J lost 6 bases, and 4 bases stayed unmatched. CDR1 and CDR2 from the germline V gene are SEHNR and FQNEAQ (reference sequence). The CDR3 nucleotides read TGTGCCAGCAGCTTGAAGGGGGCGGATGGCTACACCTTC. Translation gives CASSLKGADGYTF.

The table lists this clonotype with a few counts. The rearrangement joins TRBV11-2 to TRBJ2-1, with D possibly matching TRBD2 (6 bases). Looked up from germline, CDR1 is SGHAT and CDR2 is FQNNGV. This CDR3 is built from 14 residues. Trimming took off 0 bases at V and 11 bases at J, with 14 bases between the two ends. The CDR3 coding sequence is TGTGCCAGCAGCTTAGATCATGGAGGGGCCCAGCAGTTCTTC. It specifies CASSLDHGGAQQFF.

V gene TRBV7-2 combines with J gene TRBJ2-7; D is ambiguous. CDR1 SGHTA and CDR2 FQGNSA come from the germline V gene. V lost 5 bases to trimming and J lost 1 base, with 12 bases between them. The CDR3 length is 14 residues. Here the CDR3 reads CASSPPGRSYEQYF. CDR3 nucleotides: TGTGCCAGCAGCCCGCCGGGCAGGTCCTACGAGCAGTACTTC.

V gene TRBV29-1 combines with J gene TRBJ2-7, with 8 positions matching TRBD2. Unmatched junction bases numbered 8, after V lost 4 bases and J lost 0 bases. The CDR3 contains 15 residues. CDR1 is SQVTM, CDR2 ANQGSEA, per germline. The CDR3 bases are TGCAGCGTTGGAGCTAGCGGGTTCCCCTCCTACGAGCAGTACTTC. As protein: CSVGASGFPSYEQYF.

CDR3 nucleotides: TGTGCCACCAGTGGGCTGACAGGGGTCGAGCAGTACTTC. Amino acid sequence: CATSGLTGVEQYF. The chain is built from TRBV24-1 and TRBJ2-7; TRBD1 aligns across 8 bases. V shed 5 bases and J 6 bases; nucleotides not matched to a gene: 5. Per the germline V gene, CDR1 is KGHDR and CDR2 is SFDVKD. The CDR3 runs to 13 residues.

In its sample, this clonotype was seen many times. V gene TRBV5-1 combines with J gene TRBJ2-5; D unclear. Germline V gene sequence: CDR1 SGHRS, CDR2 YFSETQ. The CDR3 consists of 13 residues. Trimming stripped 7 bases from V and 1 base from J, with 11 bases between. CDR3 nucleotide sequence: TGCGCCAGCCAACCCGAAGTCCAAGAGACCCAGTACTTC. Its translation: CASQPEVQETQYF.

CDR3 DNA sequence: TGTGCCAGCAGCTTAGATAGGGGTATTGGACCGAACACCGGGGAGCTGTTTTTT. Protein: CASSLDRGIGPNTGELFF. The chain couples TRBV11-2 to TRBJ2-2; tentative D call: TRBD1 (5 bases). Germline loops: CDR1 SGHAT, CDR2 FQNNGV. The length of the CDR3 is 18 residues. V lost 0 bases, J lost 0 bases, and 14 bases lay in between. Full variable domain (rest looked up from reference TRBV11-2 and TRBJ2-2): EAGVAQSPRYKIIEKRQSVAFWCNPISGHATLYWYQQILGQGPKLLIQFQNNGVVDDSQLPKDRFSAERLKGVDSTLKIQPAKLEDSAVYLCASSLDRGIGPNTGELFFGEGSRLTVL.

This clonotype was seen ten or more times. DNA of the CDR3: TGTGCCAGCAGACGGACTAGCGGGAGGGTCCATGAGCAGTTCTTC. Translating gives CASRRTSGRVHEQFF. The rearrangement uses TRBV7-2 and TRBJ2-1, with TRBD2 matching over 15 bases. After removal of 6 bases from V and 8 bases from J, the junction contained 5 bases not matched to a gene. The CDR3 has 15 amino acids. In germline, CDR1 is SGHTA, CDR2 FQGNSA.

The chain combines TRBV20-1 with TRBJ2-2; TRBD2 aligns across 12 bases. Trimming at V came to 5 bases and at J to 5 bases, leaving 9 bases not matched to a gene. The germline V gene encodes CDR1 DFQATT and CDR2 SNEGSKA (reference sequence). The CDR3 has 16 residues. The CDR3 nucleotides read TGCAGTGCTCTTGGACTAGCGGGAAAGGGGACCGGGGAGCTGTTTTTT. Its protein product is CSALGLAGKGTGELFF.

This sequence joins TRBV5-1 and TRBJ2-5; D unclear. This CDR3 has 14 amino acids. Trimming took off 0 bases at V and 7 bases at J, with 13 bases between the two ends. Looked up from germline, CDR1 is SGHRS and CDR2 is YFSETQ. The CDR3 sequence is CASSLGLTEVTQYF. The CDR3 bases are TGCGCCAGCAGCTTGGGCCTAACCGAGGTGACCCAGTACTTC.

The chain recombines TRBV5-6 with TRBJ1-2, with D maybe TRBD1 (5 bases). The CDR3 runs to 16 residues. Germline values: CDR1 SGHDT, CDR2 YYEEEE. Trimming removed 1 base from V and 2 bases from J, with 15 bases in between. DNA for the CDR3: TGTGCCAGCAGCTTGTGGCCAGGGTGGCCAAACTATGGCTACACCTTC. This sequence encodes CASSLWPGWPNYGYTF.

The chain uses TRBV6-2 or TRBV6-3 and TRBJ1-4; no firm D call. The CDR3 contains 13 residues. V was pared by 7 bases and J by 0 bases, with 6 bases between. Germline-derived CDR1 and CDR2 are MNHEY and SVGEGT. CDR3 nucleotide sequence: TGTGCCAGCACCCGGCCAACTAATGAAAAACTGTTTTTT. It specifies CASTRPTNEKLFF.

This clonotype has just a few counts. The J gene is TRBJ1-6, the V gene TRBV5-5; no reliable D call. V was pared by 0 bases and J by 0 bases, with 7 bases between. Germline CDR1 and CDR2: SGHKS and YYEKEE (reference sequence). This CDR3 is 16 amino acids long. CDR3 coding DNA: TGTGCCAGCAGCTTGGACAGAATCTCCTATAATTCACCCCTCCACTTT. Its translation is CASSLDRISYNSPLHF.

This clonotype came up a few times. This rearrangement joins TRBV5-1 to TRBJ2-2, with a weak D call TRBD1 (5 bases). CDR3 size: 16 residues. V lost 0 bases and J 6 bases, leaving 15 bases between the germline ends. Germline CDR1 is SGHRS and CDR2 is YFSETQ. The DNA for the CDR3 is TGCGCCAGCAGCTTGGGGTTGGAACAGGCCGCCGGGGAGCTGTTTTTT. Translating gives CASSLGLEQAAGELFF.

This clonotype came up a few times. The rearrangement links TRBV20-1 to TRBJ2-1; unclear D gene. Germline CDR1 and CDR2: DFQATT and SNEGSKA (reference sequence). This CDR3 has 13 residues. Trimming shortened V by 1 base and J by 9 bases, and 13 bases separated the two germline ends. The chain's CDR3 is CSARVGSSGEQFF. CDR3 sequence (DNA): TGCAGTGCTAGAGTAGGATCGTCGGGTGAGCAGTTCTTC.

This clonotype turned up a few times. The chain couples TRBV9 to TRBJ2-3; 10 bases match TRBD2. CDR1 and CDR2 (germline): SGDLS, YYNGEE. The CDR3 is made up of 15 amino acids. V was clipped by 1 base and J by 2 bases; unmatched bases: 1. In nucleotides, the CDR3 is TGTGCCAGCAGCGTAAGCGGGAGGGTCACAGATACGCAGTATTTT. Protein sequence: CASSVSGRVTDTQYF.

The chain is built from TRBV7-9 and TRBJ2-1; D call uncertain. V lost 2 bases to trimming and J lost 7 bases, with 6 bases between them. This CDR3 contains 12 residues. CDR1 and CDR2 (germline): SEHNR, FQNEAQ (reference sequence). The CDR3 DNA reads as TGTGCCAGCAGCTTATATCGGAATGAGCAGTTCTTC. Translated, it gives CASSLYRNEQFF.

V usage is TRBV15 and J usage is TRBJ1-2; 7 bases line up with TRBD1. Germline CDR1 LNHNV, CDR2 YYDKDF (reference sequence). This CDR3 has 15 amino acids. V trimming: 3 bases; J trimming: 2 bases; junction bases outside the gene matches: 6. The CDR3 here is CATSRKQGWNYGYTF. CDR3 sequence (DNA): TGTGCCACCAGCAGGAAACAGGGGTGGAACTATGGCTACACCTTC.

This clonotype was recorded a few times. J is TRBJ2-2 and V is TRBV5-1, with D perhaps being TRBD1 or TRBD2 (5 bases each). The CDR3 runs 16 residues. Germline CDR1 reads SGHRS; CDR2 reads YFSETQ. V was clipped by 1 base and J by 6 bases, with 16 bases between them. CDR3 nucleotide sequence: TGCGCCAGCAGCTTGCAACCTGGGACCACGTCCGGGGAGCTGTTTTTT. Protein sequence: CASSLQPGTTSGELFF.

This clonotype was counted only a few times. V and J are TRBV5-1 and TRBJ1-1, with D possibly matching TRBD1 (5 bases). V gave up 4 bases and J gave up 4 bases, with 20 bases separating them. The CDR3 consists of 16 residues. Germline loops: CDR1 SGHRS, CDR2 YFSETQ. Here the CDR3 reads CASSDGATGVGTEAFF. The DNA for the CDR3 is TGCGCCAGCAGCGATGGGGCAACGGGAGTAGGCACTGAAGCTTTCTTT.

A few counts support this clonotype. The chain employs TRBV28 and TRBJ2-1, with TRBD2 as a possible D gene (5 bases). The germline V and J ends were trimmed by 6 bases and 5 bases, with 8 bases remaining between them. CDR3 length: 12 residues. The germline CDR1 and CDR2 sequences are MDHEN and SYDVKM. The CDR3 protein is CASRVGDNEQFF. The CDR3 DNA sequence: TGTGCCAGCAGAGTCGGGGACAATGAGCAGTTCTTC. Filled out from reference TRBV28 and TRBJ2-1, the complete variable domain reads DVKVTQSSRYLVKRTGEKVFLECVQDMDHENMFWYRQDPGLGLRLIYFSYDVKMKEKGDIPEGYSVSREKKERFSLILESASTNQTSMYLCASRVGDNEQFFGPGTRLTVL.

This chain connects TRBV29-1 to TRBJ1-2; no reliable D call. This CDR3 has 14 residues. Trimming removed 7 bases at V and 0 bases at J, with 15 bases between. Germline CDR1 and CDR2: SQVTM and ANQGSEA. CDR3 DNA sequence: TGCAGCGCCGGACGGAGGGTACCTAACTATGGCTACACCTTC. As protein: CSAGRRVPNYGYTF.

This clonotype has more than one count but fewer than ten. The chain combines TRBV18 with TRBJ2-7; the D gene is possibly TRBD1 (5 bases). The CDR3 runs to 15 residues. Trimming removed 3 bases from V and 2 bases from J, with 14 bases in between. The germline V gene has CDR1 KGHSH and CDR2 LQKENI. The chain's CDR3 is CASSPVMTDTYEQYV. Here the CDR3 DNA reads TGTGCCAGCTCACCCGTAATGACAGACACCTACGAGCAGTACGTC.

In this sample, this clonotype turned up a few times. The CDR3 DNA reads TGCAGTGCTAGTTTCAGAAGCACAGATACGCAGTATTTT. Encoded protein: CSASFRSTDTQYF. This chain links TRBV20-1 with TRBJ2-3, with D uncertain. The CDR3 loop spans 13 amino acids. Germline V gives CDR1 DFQATT, CDR2 SNEGSKA (reference sequence). Trimming left V 3 bases short and J 0 bases short, with 7 bases between.

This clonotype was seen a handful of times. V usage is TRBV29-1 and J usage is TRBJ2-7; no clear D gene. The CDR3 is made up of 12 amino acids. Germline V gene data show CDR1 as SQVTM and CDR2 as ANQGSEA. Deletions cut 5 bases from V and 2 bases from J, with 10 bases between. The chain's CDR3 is CSVKVFTYEQYF. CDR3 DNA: TGCAGCGTTAAGGTCTTCACCTACGAGCAGTACTTC.

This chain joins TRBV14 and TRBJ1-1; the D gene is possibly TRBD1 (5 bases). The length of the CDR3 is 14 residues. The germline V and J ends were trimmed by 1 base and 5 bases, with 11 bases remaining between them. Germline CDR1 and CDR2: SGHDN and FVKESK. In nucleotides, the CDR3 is TGTGCCAGCAGCCAAGTTCGGGGGGGGACTGAAGCTTTCTTT. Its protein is CASSQVRGGTEAFF.